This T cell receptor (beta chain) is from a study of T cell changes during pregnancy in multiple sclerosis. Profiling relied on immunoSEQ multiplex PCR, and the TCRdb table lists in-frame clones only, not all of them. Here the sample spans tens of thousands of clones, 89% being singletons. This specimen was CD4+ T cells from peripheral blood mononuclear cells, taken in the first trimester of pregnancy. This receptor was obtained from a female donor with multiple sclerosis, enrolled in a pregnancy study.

CDR3 loop: CASDSGGRNTEAFF. CDR3 nucleotide sequence: TGTGCCAGCGATTCAGGGGGCAGGAACACTGAAGCTTTCTTT. The chain is built from TRBV11-2 and TRBJ1-1; the match to TRBD1 covers 8 bases. In germline, CDR1 is SGHAT, CDR2 FQNNGV. The length of the CDR3 is 14 residues. V gave up 8 bases and J gave up 1 base; unmatched junction bases: 6.